The 10 T cell receptor beta chains below were found in one sample sequenced in a study of T cells in Graves' hyperthyroidism and ophthalmopathy. From RNA transcripts, TCR beta CDR3 regions were amplified. RT-PCR in the first round (using the HTBI primer set) targeted the TCR CDR3. TCRdb passed the multiplex PCR reads through MiXCR, listing each CDR3 protein once. Of approximately 590,000 distinct CDR3 sequences listed, roughly 14% were seen once; the top ten hold approximately 7.4%. Sequencing input: blood. The receptors were sampled from a woman aged 25 to 39 with Graves' hyperthyroidism.

The J gene is TRBJ2-5, the V gene TRBV4-3; no definite D call. CDR1 is LGHNA and CDR2 is YSLEER in the germline V gene. V lost 1 base to trimming and J lost 13 bases, with 10 bases between them. The CDR3 extends over 11 amino acids. The CDR3 DNA reads TGCGCCAGCAGCCAAGCTAGATTGGGGTACTTC. This translates into CASSQARLGYF.

This clonotype was seen at least ten times. The chain uses TRBV12-3 or TRBV12-4 and TRBJ1-2; D perhaps matches TRBD1 (5 bases). The CDR3 sequence is 14 residues long. Trimming took off 2 bases at V and 6 bases at J, with 13 bases between the two ends. CDR3: CASSLYRGANGYTF. As DNA, the CDR3 is TGTGCCAGCAGTTTATATAGGGGCGCTAATGGCTACACCTTC.

This clonotype occurred many times. The chain carries TRBV4-1 and TRBJ2-3; 9 bases map to TRBD2. Germline CDR1 MGHRA, CDR2 YSYEKL. J was trimmed by 2 bases and V by 1 base; bases with no gene match: 13. The CDR3 length is 19 residues. This CDR3 reads CASSQGTSGHWVHTDTQYF. The CDR3 nucleotides are TGCGCCAGCAGCCAAGGTACTAGCGGGCACTGGGTACACACAGATACGCAGTATTTT.

This clonotype was recorded at least ten times. The rearrangement uses TRBV20-1 and TRBJ2-3, with 7 positions matching TRBD2. Trimming took 2 bases from V and 0 from J; bases not matched to a gene: 5. CDR3 length equals 15 residues. From germline, CDR1 is DFQATT and CDR2 SNEGSKA (reference sequence). The CDR3 DNA sequence: TGCAGTGCTAGACACCTAGCGGCTAGCACAGATACGCAGTATTTT. Translated, it gives CSARHLAASTDTQYF.

This clonotype was recorded a few times. The V gene is TRBV9, the J gene TRBJ1-2; tentatively, D is TRBD1 (6 bases). The V gene lost 0 bases and the J gene lost 0 bases, with 6 bases spanning the gap. This CDR3 is 14 amino acids long. Germline loops: CDR1 SGDLS, CDR2 YYNGEE. CDR3 coding DNA: TGTGCCAGCAGCGTAGGGACAGCTAACTATGGCTACACCTTC. Translation gives CASSVGTANYGYTF.

This sequence joins TRBV19 and TRBJ1-6; the match to TRBD1 covers 9 bases. The CDR3 is made up of 15 amino acids. The V and J ends lost 3 bases and 10 bases, in that order; junction bases with no gene match: 7. Looked up from germline, CDR1 is LNHDA and CDR2 is SQIVND (reference sequence). CDR3 in DNA: TGTGCCAGTAGTATGGGGACAGGGTACGAATCACCCCTCCACTTT. Translation gives CASSMGTGYESPLHF.

This clonotype was recorded many times. V usage is TRBV6-1 and J usage is TRBJ1-1; TRBD1 might be the D (5 bases). Germline V gene lookup returns CDR1 MNHNS and CDR2 SASEGT. V dropped 4 bases and J dropped 1 base, with 22 bases sitting between them. This CDR3 contains 18 residues. CDR3 sequence reads: CASSAPKIGGLGNTEAFF. The CDR3 DNA is TGTGCCAGCAGTGCCCCGAAGATTGGGGGGTTGGGGAACACTGAAGCTTTCTTT.

The sample holds many counts of this clonotype. This rearrangement joins TRBV12-3 or TRBV12-4 to TRBJ1-2; D is ambiguous. Trimming cost V 2 bases and J 4 bases, with 8 bases left between them. The CDR3 is made up of 13 amino acids. The CDR3 region is CASSLWTTYGYTF. The CDR3 nucleotides are TGTGCCAGCAGTTTATGGACTACCTATGGCTACACCTTC.

This clonotype has only a few counts. This sequence joins TRBV27 and TRBJ2-1, with 10 bases lining up with TRBD2. J lost 9 bases, V lost 4 bases, and 15 bases had no gene match. This CDR3 has 17 amino acids. CDR1 is MNHEY and CDR2 is SMNVEV in the germline V gene (reference sequence). The CDR3 DNA reads as TGTGCCAGCAGTTACTTCTGGGCTAGCGGGAGTCGCGGTGAGCAGTTCTTC. Amino acids: CASSYFWASGSRGEQFF.

Only a few counts were recorded for this clonotype. J is TRBJ2-2 and V is TRBV28, with 9 bases fitting TRBD1. Losses at the gene ends were 7 bases for V and 6 bases for J; bases not matched to a gene: 9. The CDR3 consists of 15 residues. CDR1 and CDR2 (germline): MDHEN, SYDVKM. For the CDR3, the DNA is TGTGCCAGCACCGGAGACAGGGGGGGAGCCGGGGAGCTGTTTTTT. Translated, it gives CASTGDRGGAGELFF.